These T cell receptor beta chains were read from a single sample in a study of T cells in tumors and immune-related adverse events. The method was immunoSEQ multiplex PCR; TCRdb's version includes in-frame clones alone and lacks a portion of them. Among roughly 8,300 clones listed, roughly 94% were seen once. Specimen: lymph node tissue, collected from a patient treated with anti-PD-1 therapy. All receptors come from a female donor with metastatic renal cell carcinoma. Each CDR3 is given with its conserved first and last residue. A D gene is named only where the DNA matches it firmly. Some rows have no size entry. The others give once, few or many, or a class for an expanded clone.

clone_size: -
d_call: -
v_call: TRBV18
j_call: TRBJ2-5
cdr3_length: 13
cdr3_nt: TGTGCCAGCTCACCGGTGGGCGGGGAGACCCAGTACTTC
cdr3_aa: CASSPVGGETQYF

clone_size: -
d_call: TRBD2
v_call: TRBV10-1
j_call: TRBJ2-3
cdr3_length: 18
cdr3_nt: TGCGCCAGCAGCCCGGGACTAGCGGGAGGCATCAGCACAGATACGCAGTATTTT
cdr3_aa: CASSPGLAGGISTDTQYF

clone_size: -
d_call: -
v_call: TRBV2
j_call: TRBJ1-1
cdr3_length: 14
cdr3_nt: TGTGCCAGCGAGGGGGGCGTCGCGAACACTGAAGCTTTCTTT
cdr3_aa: CASEGGVANTEAFF

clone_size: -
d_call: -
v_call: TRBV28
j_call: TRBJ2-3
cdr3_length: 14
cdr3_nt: TGTGCCAGCAGTTTTTTTACTAGCTCAGATACGCAGTATTTT
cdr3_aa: CASSFFTSSDTQYF

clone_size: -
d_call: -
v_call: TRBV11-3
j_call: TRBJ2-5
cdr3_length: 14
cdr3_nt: TGTGCCAGCAGCTTAATCGACTCTCAAGAGACCCAGTACTTC
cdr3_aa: CASSLIDSQETQYF

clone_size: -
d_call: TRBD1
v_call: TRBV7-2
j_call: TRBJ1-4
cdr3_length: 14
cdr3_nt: TGTGCCAGCAGCTTGGACAGGTTTAATGAAAAACTGTTTTTT
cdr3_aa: CASSLDRFNEKLFF

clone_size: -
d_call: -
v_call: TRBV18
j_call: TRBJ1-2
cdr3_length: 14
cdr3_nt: TGTGCCAGCTCACCACGGGGAGGACGGGGTGGCTACACCTTC
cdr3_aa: CASSPRGGRGGYTF

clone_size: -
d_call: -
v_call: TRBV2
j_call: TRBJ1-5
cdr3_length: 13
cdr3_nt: TGTGCCACCCACAGGGATAGCAATCAGCCCCAGCATTTT
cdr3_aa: CATHRDSNQPQHF

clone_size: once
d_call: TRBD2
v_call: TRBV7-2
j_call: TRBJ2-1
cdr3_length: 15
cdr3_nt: TGTGCCAGCAGCTTGTCCGGGACTAGCTCCAATGAGCAGTTCTTC
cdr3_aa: CASSLSGTSSNEQFF

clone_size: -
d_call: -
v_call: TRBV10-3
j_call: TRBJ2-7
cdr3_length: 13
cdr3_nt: TGTGCCATCAGTGAGTCGACGGCCTACGAGCAGTACTTC
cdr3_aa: CAISESTAYEQYF

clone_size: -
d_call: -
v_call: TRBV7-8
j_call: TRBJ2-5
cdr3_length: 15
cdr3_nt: TGTGCCAGCAGCTTAGACCCATGGGGGGAAGAGACCCAGTACTTC
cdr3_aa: CASSLDPWGEETQYF

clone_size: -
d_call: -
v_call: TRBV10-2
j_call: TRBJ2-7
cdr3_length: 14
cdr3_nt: TGCGCCAGCAACGAGGTCGGCGGCCCCTACGAGCAGTACTTC
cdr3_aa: CASNEVGGPYEQYF

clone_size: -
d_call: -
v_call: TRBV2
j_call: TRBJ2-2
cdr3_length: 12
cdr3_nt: TGTGCCAGCACCCTAGGGGTCGGGGAGCTGTTTTTT
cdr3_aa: CASTLGVGELFF

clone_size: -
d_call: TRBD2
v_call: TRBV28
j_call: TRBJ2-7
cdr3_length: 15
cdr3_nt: TGTGCCAGCAGCTCGCCGGGACTAGGTTCCTACGAGCAGTACTTC
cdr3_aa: CASSSPGLGSYEQYF

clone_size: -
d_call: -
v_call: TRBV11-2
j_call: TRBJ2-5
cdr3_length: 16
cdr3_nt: TGTGCCAGCAGCTTAGTAGCAGACAGCCACCAAGAGACCCAGTACTTC
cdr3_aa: CASSLVADSHQETQYF

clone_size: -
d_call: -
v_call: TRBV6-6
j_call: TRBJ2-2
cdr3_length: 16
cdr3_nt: TGTGCCAGCAGACTAAATAGGGGCTCGAACACCGGGGAGCTGTTTTTT
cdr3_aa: CASRLNRGSNTGELFF

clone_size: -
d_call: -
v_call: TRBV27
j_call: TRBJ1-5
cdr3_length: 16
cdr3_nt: TGTGCCAGCAGAAACCTTCGGGCAGGAAACCTCGGGCCCCAGCATTTT
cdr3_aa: CASRNLRAGNLGPQHF

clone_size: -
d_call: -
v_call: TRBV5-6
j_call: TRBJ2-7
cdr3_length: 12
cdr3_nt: TGTGCCAGCAGTTATGCCCGATACGAGCAGTACTTC
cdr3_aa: CASSYARYEQYF

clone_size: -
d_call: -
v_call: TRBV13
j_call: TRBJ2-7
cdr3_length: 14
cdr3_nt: TGTGCCAGCAGCCCAGAGAACGGGGGTTACGAGCAGTACTTC
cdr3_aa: CASSPENGGYEQYF

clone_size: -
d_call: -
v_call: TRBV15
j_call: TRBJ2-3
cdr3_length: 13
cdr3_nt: TGTGCCACCAGCAGCGGGAGTTCAGATACGCAGTATTTT
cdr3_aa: CATSSGSSDTQYF

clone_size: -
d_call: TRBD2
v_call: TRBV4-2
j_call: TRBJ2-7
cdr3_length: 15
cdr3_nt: TGTGCCAGCAGCCAAGATACTAGCGGTTCCTACGAGCAGTACTTC
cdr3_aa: CASSQDTSGSYEQYF

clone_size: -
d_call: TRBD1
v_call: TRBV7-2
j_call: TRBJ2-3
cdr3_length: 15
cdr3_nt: TGTGCCAGCAGCTTAGGGGGACAGAACACAGATACGCAGTATTTT
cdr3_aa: CASSLGGQNTDTQYF

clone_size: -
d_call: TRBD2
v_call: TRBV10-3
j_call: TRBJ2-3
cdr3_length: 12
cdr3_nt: TGTGCCACTGGGACTAGCGCAGATACGCAGTATTTT
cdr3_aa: CATGTSADTQYF

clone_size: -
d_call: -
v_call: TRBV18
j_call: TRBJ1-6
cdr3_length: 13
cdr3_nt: TGTGCCAGCTCACCAGACTCCCAAACACCCCTCCACTTT
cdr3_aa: CASSPDSQTPLHF

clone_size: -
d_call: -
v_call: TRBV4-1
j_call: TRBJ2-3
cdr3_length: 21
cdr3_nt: TGCGCCAGCAGCCAAGCCCCCTTCGGTGGGGGCCCCACCCGCCGGGCAGATACGCAGTATTTT
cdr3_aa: CASSQAPFGGGPTRRADTQYF

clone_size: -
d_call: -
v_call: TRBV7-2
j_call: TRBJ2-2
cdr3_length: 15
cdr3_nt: TGTGCCAGCAGCTTAGCCGGACTGAACACCGGGGAGCTGTTTTTT
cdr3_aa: CASSLAGLNTGELFF

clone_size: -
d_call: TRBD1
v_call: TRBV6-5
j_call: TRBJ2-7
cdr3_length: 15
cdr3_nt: TGTGCCAGCAGTTACTCGGGGACAGGGATGTACGAGCAGTACTTC
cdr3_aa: CASSYSGTGMYEQYF